This entry features one T cell receptor beta chain sequence. Using immunoSEQ multiplex PCR, the repertoire was profiled, and TCRdb retains in-frame clones only, with some absent. The sample has about a million clones; roughly 80% are singletons. Every donor was a Caucasian adult from Nashville, Tennessee. A CD45RA+ naive subset and a CD45RA-negative memory subset were split from CD4+ cells. This CDR3 is built from 14 residues. From germline, CDR1 is SGHRS and CDR2 YFSETQ. V lost 4 bases, J lost 6 bases, and 14 bases lay in between. The record originates from a study of shared clonotypes between healthy human individuals. Study overall: Every donor yielded three CD4 naive, three CD4 memory, two CD8 naive and one CD8 memory plate.

Sequencing was carried out using memory CD4+ T cells from PBMCs. Described subset: CD45RA-negative fraction. The V call is TRBV5-1, the J call TRBJ1-5; D unresolved. The TCR originated in a man between 18 and 29 years old in good health. Some clones in this sample may be carry-over from other donors' samples. CDR3 in DNA: TGCGCCAGCAGCCCCGACTCACCGGCTCAGCCCCAGCATTTT. This codes for CASSPDSPAQPQHF.